This T cell receptor beta chain originates from a study of cytomegalovirus exposure and HLA in healthy donors. Amplification used 60 Vbeta primers and 13 Jbeta primers. Clones were sequenced by immunoSEQ multiplex PCR, and TCRdb holds only the in-frame ones, with some missing. The repertoire consists of about 240,000 clones, with about 81% occurring once and the leading ten covering around 8.3%. Looked up from germline, CDR1 is MGHDK and CDR2 is SYGVNS. The V gene end was trimmed by 2 bases and the J gene end by 5 bases; junction bases not matched to a gene: 3. The length of the CDR3 is 15 residues. The V gene is TRBV25-1, the J gene TRBJ1-4, with 9 bases fitting TRBD1. This TCR was recovered from an older woman in good health and CMV-seropositive. Sequencing input: PBMCs. In nucleotides, the CDR3 is TGTGCCAGCAGTGAAGGGGGACAGGGAAATGAAAAACTGTTTTTT. This encodes CASSEGGQGNEKLFF.